The 18 T cell receptor beta chains listed next were all sequenced from one sample in a study of T cell repertoires in cytomegalovirus infection. TCRdb redid the calling of the reads with MiXCR, one entry per CDR3 protein. The sample carries almost 550,000 distinct CDR3 sequences, 16% recorded once. Input material: CD8+ T cells from PBMCs. These receptors were collected from a human donor in good health (CMV status not recorded). Some clones in this sample may be carry-over from other donors' samples.

This clonotype was counted a few times. This chain connects TRBV11-1 to TRBJ2-5; TRBD2 matches at 7 bases. The J segment lost 3 bases and the V segment lost 5 bases, leaving 12 bases of the junction unmatched. CDR3 length: 16 amino acids. Looked up from germline, CDR1 is SGHAT and CDR2 is FQDESV (reference sequence). The CDR3 DNA is TGTGCCAGCAGCACCATGGGGGGGGTCGACGAAGAGACCCAGTACTTC. Encoded protein: CASSTMGGVDEETQYF.

In DNA form, the CDR3 reads TGCAGTGCCAGGGGGCCAACCGAGCAGTACTTC. This codes for CSARGPTEQYF. The rearrangement joins TRBV20-1 to TRBJ2-7, with 8 nucleotides matching TRBD1. Germline lookup yields CDR1 DFQATT and CDR2 SNEGSKA (reference sequence). V shed 6 bases and J 6 bases; nucleotides not matched to a gene: 4. The CDR3 loop spans 11 amino acids.

The chain joins TRBV7-9 to TRBJ1-1; 7 positions agree with TRBD1. This CDR3 comprises 13 residues. Per the germline V gene, CDR1 is SEHNR and CDR2 is FQNEAQ (reference sequence). V gave up 7 bases and J gave up 5 bases; unmatched junction bases: 7. The CDR3 here is CASKGDRETEAFF. The CDR3 nucleotides are TGTGCCAGCAAAGGAGACAGGGAAACTGAAGCTTTCTTT.

There are many counts of this clonotype. The chain couples TRBV19 to TRBJ1-4; D call uncertain. The V gene lost 9 bases and the J gene lost 0 bases, with 14 bases spanning the gap. CDR1 is LNHDA, CDR2 SQIVND, per germline (reference sequence). The CDR3 runs 15 residues. The CDR3 reads CASTSRGTTNEKLFF. CDR3 nucleotide sequence: TGTGCCAGCACCTCCCGAGGGACAACTAATGAAAAACTGTTTTTT. Combining the CDR3 with reference TRBV19 and TRBJ1-4 gives the whole variable domain DGGITQSPKYLFRKEGQNVTLSCEQNLNHDAMYWYRQDPGQGLRLIYYSQIVNDFQKGDIAEGYSVSREKKESFPLTVTSAQKNPTAFYLCASTSRGTTNEKLFFGSGTQLSVL.

The table lists this clonotype with a few counts. The V and J genes are TRBV6-5 and TRBJ1-2; TRBD1 aligns across 10 bases. The V gene's germline CDR1 is MNHEY and CDR2 SVGAGI. V shed 7 bases and J 1 base; nucleotides not matched to a gene: 3. The CDR3 has 14 amino acids. CDR3 residues: CASTRTGGNYGYTF. The CDR3 bases are TGTGCCAGCACCCGGACAGGGGGTAACTATGGCTACACCTTC.

This clonotype was seen ten or more times. This rearrangement joins TRBV7-9 to TRBJ2-1; tentative D call: TRBD2 (5 bases). The germline V and J ends were trimmed by 5 bases and 9 bases, with 8 bases remaining between them. The CDR3 is 11 residues long. Germline lookup yields CDR1 SEHNR and CDR2 FQNEAQ (reference sequence). The CDR3 DNA reads TGTGCCAGCAGCACGGGGAGTGAGCAGTTCTTC. Translating gives CASSTGSEQFF.

CDR3 region: CASSSPGQGAPPTF. DNA for the CDR3: TGTGCCAGCAGTTCCCCGGGACAGGGGGCCCCTCCCACCTTC. The chain carries TRBV6-6 and TRBJ1-2, with 12 bases that match TRBD1. V lost 4 bases and J lost 13; bases outside the gene matches: 10. Per germline, CDR1 MNHNY and CDR2 SVGAGI (reference sequence). CDR3 length equals 14 residues.

This clonotype was seen more than once but under ten times. The genes are TRBV5-1 and TRBJ1-1; 7 bases are shared with TRBD1. There are 16 residues in the CDR3. Unmatched junction bases numbered 12, after V lost 3 bases and J lost 4 bases. Germline-derived CDR1 and CDR2 are SGHRS and YFSETQ. The CDR3 coding sequence is TGCGCCAGCAGCTCCCCGGCAGGGGGGTCGGCCACTGAAGCTTTCTTT. As protein: CASSSPAGGSATEAFF.

In this sample, this clonotype turned up many times. The rearrangement joins TRBV28 to TRBJ2-4; 7 bases align to TRBD2. CDR1 and CDR2 from the germline V gene are MDHEN and SYDVKM. V dropped 7 bases and J dropped 10; count of bases not matched to a gene: 7. CDR3 length: 12 residues. The CDR3 loop reads CASIGGRNIQYF. In DNA form, the CDR3 reads TGTGCCAGCATTGGCGGGAGAAATATTCAGTACTTC.

The chain recombines TRBV5-4 with TRBJ2-7, with D maybe TRBD1 (5 bases). The germline V gene encodes CDR1 SGHNT and CDR2 YYREEE (reference sequence). The CDR3 is 13 residues long. Trimming left V 0 bases short and J 5 bases short, with 9 bases between. CDR3: CASSLGDSNEQYF. The CDR3 bases are TGTGCCAGCAGCTTGGGTGACAGCAACGAGCAGTACTTC. Drawing the rest from reference TRBV5-4 and TRBJ2-7, the complete variable domain is ETGVTQSPTHLIKTRGQQVTLRCSSQSGHNTVSWYQQALGQGPQFIFQYYREEENGRGNFPPRFSGLQFPNYSSELNVNALELDDSALYLCASSLGDSNEQYFGPGTRLTVT.

This clonotype was seen a handful of times. The chain employs TRBV6-1 and TRBJ1-3, with a weak D call TRBD1 (6 bases). CDR3 length: 16 amino acids. Between the trimmed V and J ends, which lost 5 bases and 0 bases, there was a span of 14 bases. The germline V gene encodes CDR1 MNHNS and CDR2 SASEGT. In DNA form, the CDR3 reads TGTGCCAGCAGTCCCGGACAGATTCTCTCTGGAAACACCATATATTTT. It specifies CASSPGQILSGNTIYF.

CDR3 sequence: CASSLVPGGVRAQHF. CDR3 coding DNA: TGTGCCAGCAGCTTAGTCCCAGGGGGCGTTAGGGCCCAGCATTTT. V and J are TRBV7-8 and TRBJ1-5; 8 nucleotides align to TRBD1. Germline V lookup: CDR1 SGHVS, CDR2 FQNEAQ. CDR3 size: 15 residues. V lost 1 base and J lost 11; bases outside the gene matches: 10.

The chain links TRBV2 to TRBJ1-2, with D maybe TRBD1 (6 bases). The V and J ends lost 8 bases and 4 bases respectively, with 14 bases between them. Germline V gene sequence: CDR1 SNHLY, CDR2 FYNNEI. This CDR3 region has 13 residues. The CDR3 is CASPQGSGYGYTF. CDR3 bases: TGTGCCAGCCCGCAGGGGTCAGGCTATGGCTACACCTTC. The entire variable domain, with the rest obtained from reference TRBV2 and TRBJ1-2, is as follows: EPEVTQTPSHQVTQMGQEVILRCVPISNHLYFYWYRQILGQKVEFLVSFYNNEISEKSEIFDDQFSVERPDGSNFTLKIRSTKLEDSAMYFCASPQGSGYGYTFGSGTRLTVV.

A few counts support this clonotype. The chain has TRBV6-5 and TRBJ1-1; a possible D gene is TRBD1 (6 bases). Looked up from germline, CDR1 is MNHEY and CDR2 is SVGAGI. The CDR3 runs 13 residues. V lost 2 bases, J lost 4 bases, and 8 bases lay in between. CDR3 DNA sequence: TGTGCCAGCAGTTACACGGACAGCACTGAAGCTTTCTTT. It yields the protein CASSYTDSTEAFF.

To note about this clonotype: Being one base from a much bigger clone, this may be a read error. The CDR3 does not close with the conserved phenylalanine or tryptophan, likely indicating a read error. The CDR3 spells CASSLAWTDALSYEQYL. As DNA, the CDR3 is TGTGCCAGCAGTTTAGCCTGGACCGACGCACTTTCCTACGAGCAGTACTTA. V gene TRBV12-3 or TRBV12-4 combines with J gene TRBJ2-7; D is unclear. V was pared by 0 bases and J by 1 base, with 16 bases between. CDR3 length: 17 residues.

As to this clonotype: A much larger clone differs by one base, so this may be a read error. The CDR3 carries no conserved terminal phenylalanine or tryptophan, so it likely arises from a read error. This rearrangement joins TRBV28 to TRBJ1-1; weak D call: TRBD1 (5 bases). Trimming removed 6 bases from V and 7 bases from J, with 18 bases in between. The germline V gene has CDR1 MDHEN and CDR2 SYDVKM. The CDR3 is made up of 14 amino acids. The CDR3: CASRSPGPPREAFS. The CDR3 DNA is TGTGCCAGCAGATCGCCGGGACCCCCGCGTGAAGCTTTCTCT.

The J gene is TRBJ1-4, the V gene TRBV28; tentatively, D is TRBD1 (6 bases). V was clipped by 2 bases and J by 6 bases, with 10 bases between them. The CDR3 sequence is 14 residues long. Per the germline V gene, CDR1 is MDHEN and CDR2 is SYDVKM. CDR3 region: CASSLKAGDEKLFF. The DNA for the CDR3 is TGTGCCAGCAGTTTAAAGGCAGGGGATGAAAAACTGTTTTTT.

The rearrangement uses TRBV9 and TRBJ2-6; D is tentatively TRBD1 or TRBD2 (5 bases each). V lost 4 bases, J lost 1 base, and 15 bases lay in between. Germline CDR1 SGDLS, CDR2 YYNGEE. CDR3 size: 17 residues. This chain's CDR3 is CASSPQGGGSGANVLTF. Written as DNA, the CDR3 is TGTGCCAGCAGCCCCCAGGGTGGGGGATCTGGGGCCAACGTCCTGACTTTC.